The rows below give T cell receptor beta chains drawn from one sample of a study of early T cells in non-severe SARS-CoV-2 infection. TCRdb independently ran MiXCR on the 5' RACE reads; one entry per CDR3 protein. The data hold some 57,000 distinct CDR3 sequences, with about 5.6% observed a single time. Sequencing was carried out using whole blood. These receptors all stem from an adult who was a healthcare worker with PCR-confirmed SARS-CoV-2 infection or an uninfected control (not recorded which). Both conserved end residues are part of each CDR3. Each record gives: J gene, clone size, V gene, D gene, CDR3 DNA, CDR3 protein. D genes are given only for firm matches. Not every row has a clone size; where given, it reads once, few, many or a size class.

j_call: TRBJ1-5
clone_size: .
v_call: TRBV20-1
d_call: TRBD1
cdr3_nt: TGCAGTGCTAGAGATTCGGGACAGCCAAGCAATCAGCCCCAGCATTTT
cdr3_aa: CSARDSGQPSNQPQHF

j_call: TRBJ2-3
clone_size: few
v_call: TRBV3-1
d_call: .
cdr3_nt: TGTGCCAGCAGCCAAGATAGAAAAGATACGCAGTATTTT
cdr3_aa: CASSQDRKDTQYF

j_call: TRBJ2-5
clone_size: many
v_call: TRBV7-3
d_call: TRBD1
cdr3_nt: TGTGCCAGCAGCTCCCAAGGGACAGGGGAGACCCAGTACTTC
cdr3_aa: CASSSQGTGETQYF

j_call: TRBJ2-3
clone_size: many
v_call: TRBV7-9
d_call: TRBD1
cdr3_nt: TGTGCCAGCAGCAGTTGGACAGGGGGTAACACAGATACGCAGTATTTT
cdr3_aa: CASSSWTGGNTDTQYF

j_call: TRBJ2-1
clone_size: many
v_call: TRBV29-1
d_call: .
cdr3_nt: TGCAGCGTTGTCAGCTATGAGCAGTTCTTC
cdr3_aa: CSVVSYEQFF

j_call: TRBJ1-6
clone_size: many
v_call: TRBV5-1
d_call: .
cdr3_nt: TGCGCCAGCAGCTTCCAGGGCCAGGCTCCCCTCCACTTT
cdr3_aa: CASSFQGQAPLHF

j_call: TRBJ1-6
clone_size: many
v_call: TRBV9
d_call: .
cdr3_nt: TGTGCCAGCAGCGCGCGGGGACAAGACTATAATTCACCCCTCCACTTT
cdr3_aa: CASSARGQDYNSPLHF

j_call: TRBJ2-3
clone_size: many
v_call: TRBV6-2/TRBV6-3
d_call: TRBD1
cdr3_nt: TGTGCCAGCAGCTCAGTCCAGGGGGCGCGGGGAGATACGCAGTATTTT
cdr3_aa: CASSSVQGARGDTQYF

j_call: TRBJ2-4
clone_size: many
v_call: TRBV19
d_call: TRBD1
cdr3_nt: TGTGCCAGTACCCCGGACAGGGGAGGGAACATTCAGTACTTC
cdr3_aa: CASTPDRGGNIQYF

j_call: TRBJ1-5
clone_size: many
v_call: TRBV2
d_call: .
cdr3_nt: TGTGCCAGCCTTACGAGTCGGGGTTTTAATCAGCCCCAGCATTTT
cdr3_aa: CASLTSRGFNQPQHF

j_call: TRBJ2-7
clone_size: many
v_call: TRBV6-6
d_call: .
cdr3_nt: TGTGCCAGCAGCCAGGGACTGAACTACGAGCAGTACTTC
cdr3_aa: CASSQGLNYEQYF

j_call: TRBJ2-2
clone_size: many
v_call: TRBV7-6
d_call: TRBD2
cdr3_nt: TGTGCCAGCAGCGTAATTCCCGGGGGGGCGAACACCGGGGAGCTGTTTTTT
cdr3_aa: CASSVIPGGANTGELFF

j_call: TRBJ2-7
clone_size: many
v_call: TRBV18
d_call: TRBD2
cdr3_nt: TGTGCCAGCTCACCTCTATCACTAGCGCCTGCAAGCTCCTACGAGCAGTACTTC
cdr3_aa: CASSPLSLAPASSYEQYF

j_call: TRBJ1-5
clone_size: .
v_call: TRBV2
d_call: TRBD1
cdr3_nt: TGTGCCAGCAGGATAGGACAGGGAAATCAGCCCCAGCATTTT
cdr3_aa: CASRIGQGNQPQHF

j_call: TRBJ2-5
clone_size: many
v_call: TRBV5-6
d_call: .
cdr3_nt: TGTGCCAGCAGCGTTCTGAGACCTGGGGAGACCCAGTACTTC
cdr3_aa: CASSVLRPGETQYF

j_call: TRBJ1-1
clone_size: few
v_call: TRBV24-1
d_call: TRBD1
cdr3_nt: TGTGCCACCAGGGGCCAGGGGGAGTATATTCGAGCTTTCTTT
cdr3_aa: CATRGQGEYIRAFF

j_call: TRBJ1-1
clone_size: many
v_call: TRBV9
d_call: .
cdr3_nt: TGTGCCAGCAGCCGTACGATACAGGGAGGGGGCACTGAAGCTTTCTTT
cdr3_aa: CASSRTIQGGGTEAFF

j_call: TRBJ2-7
clone_size: many
v_call: TRBV7-9
d_call: .
cdr3_nt: TGTGCCATCTTGGACATGGATGTCACCTACGAGCAGTACTTC
cdr3_aa: CAILDMDVTYEQYF

j_call: TRBJ1-3
clone_size: few
v_call: TRBV6-2/TRBV6-3
d_call: .
cdr3_nt: TGTGCCAGCGCTCCGATCTCTGGAAACACCATATATTTT
cdr3_aa: CASAPISGNTIYF

j_call: TRBJ2-5
clone_size: many
v_call: TRBV7-2
d_call: .
cdr3_nt: TGTGCCAGCAGCTCCCCGCCGATTGGGACCCAGTACTTC
cdr3_aa: CASSSPPIGTQYF

j_call: TRBJ2-1
clone_size: .
v_call: TRBV20-1
d_call: .
cdr3_nt: TGCAGTGCTAGCTTGGCTAGCCCGATTAATGAGCAGTTCTTC
cdr3_aa: CSASLASPINEQFF

j_call: TRBJ1-4
clone_size: few
v_call: TRBV30
d_call: TRBD1
cdr3_nt: TGTGCCTGGAGTCCGCCACAGGGGAGGGGTGAAAAACTGTTTTTT
cdr3_aa: CAWSPPQGRGEKLFF

j_call: TRBJ2-1
clone_size: many
v_call: TRBV20-1
d_call: .
cdr3_nt: TGCAGTGCTAGAGATCCGGGATCCCCCTACAATGAGCAGTTCTTC
cdr3_aa: CSARDPGSPYNEQFF

j_call: TRBJ2-7
clone_size: many
v_call: TRBV12-5
d_call: .
cdr3_nt: TGTGCTAGTGGTTTGGGATCGCGGGACGGACCCTACGAGCAGTACTTC
cdr3_aa: CASGLGSRDGPYEQYF

j_call: TRBJ2-1
clone_size: few
v_call: TRBV7-2
d_call: .
cdr3_nt: TGTGCCAGCAGCTTAAGGACGGGGCACAATGAGCAGTTCTTC
cdr3_aa: CASSLRTGHNEQFF

j_call: TRBJ2-7
clone_size: .
v_call: TRBV20-1
d_call: TRBD2
cdr3_nt: TGCAGTGCTAGTTCTAGCGGATATTCCTACGAGCAGTACTTC
cdr3_aa: CSASSSGYSYEQYF

j_call: TRBJ2-7
clone_size: many
v_call: TRBV20-1
d_call: .
cdr3_nt: TGCAGTGCTAGCCCGACTAGAGGCGAGCAGTACTTC
cdr3_aa: CSASPTRGEQYF